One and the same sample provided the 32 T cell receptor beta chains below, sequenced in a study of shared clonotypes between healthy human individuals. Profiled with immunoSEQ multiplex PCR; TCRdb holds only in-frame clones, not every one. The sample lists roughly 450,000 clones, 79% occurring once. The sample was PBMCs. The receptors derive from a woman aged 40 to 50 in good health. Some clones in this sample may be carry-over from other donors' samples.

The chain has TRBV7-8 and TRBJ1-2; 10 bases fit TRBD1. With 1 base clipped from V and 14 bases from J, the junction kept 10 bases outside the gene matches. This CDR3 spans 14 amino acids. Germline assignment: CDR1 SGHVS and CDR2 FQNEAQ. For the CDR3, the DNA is TGTGCCAGCAGCTTAGAGGGGACAGGGGCCTTCAGGACCTTC. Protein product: CASSLEGTGAFRTF. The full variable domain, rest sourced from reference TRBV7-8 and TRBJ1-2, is GAGVSQSPRYKVAKRGQDVALRCDPISGHVSLFWYQQALGQGPEFLTYFQNEAQLDKSGLPSDRFFAERPEGSVSTLKIQRTQQEDSAVYLCASSLEGTGAFRTFGSGTRLTVV.

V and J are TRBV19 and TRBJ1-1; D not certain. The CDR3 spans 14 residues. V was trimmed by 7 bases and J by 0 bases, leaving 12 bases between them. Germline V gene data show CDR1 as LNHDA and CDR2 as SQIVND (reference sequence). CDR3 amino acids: CASTLSGVNTEAFF. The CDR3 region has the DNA TGTGCCAGTACCTTATCGGGAGTGAACACTGAAGCTTTCTTT.

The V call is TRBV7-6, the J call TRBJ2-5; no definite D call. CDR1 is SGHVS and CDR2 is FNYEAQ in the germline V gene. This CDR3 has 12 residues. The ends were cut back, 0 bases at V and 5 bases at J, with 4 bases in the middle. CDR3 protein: CASSLAVETQYF. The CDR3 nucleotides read TGTGCCAGCAGCTTAGCGGTTGAGACCCAGTACTTC.

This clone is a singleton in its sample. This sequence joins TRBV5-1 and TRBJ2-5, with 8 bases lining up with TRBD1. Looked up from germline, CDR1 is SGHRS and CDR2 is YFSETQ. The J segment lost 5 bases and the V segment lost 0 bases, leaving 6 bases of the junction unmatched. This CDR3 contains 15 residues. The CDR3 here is CASSLAVTGDETQYF. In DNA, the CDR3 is TGCGCCAGCAGCTTGGCGGTGACAGGGGACGAGACCCAGTACTTC.

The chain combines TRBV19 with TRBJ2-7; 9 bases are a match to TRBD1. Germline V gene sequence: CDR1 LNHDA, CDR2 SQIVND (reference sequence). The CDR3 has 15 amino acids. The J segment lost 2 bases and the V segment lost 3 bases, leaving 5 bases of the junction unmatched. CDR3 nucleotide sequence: TGTGCCAGTAGTATTGGGGACAGGGAAACCTACGAGCAGTACTTC. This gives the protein CASSIGDRETYEQYF. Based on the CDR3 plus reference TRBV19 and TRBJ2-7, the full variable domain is DGGITQSPKYLFRKEGQNVTLSCEQNLNHDAMYWYRQDPGQGLRLIYYSQIVNDFQKGDIAEGYSVSREKKESFPLTVTSAQKNPTAFYLCASSIGDRETYEQYFGPGTRLTVT.

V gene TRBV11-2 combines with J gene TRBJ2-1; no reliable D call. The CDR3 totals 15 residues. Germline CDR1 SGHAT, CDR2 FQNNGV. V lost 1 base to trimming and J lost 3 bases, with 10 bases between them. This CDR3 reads CASSLAFYLYNEQFF. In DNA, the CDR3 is TGTGCCAGCAGCTTAGCTTTTTACCTCTACAATGAGCAGTTCTTC.

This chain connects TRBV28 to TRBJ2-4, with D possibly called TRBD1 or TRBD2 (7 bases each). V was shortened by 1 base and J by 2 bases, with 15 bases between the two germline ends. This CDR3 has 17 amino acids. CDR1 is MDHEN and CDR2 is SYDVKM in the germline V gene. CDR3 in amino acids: CASSLYARGGSKNIQYF. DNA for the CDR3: TGTGCCAGCAGTTTATACGCCAGGGGGGGCTCCAAAAACATTCAGTACTTC.

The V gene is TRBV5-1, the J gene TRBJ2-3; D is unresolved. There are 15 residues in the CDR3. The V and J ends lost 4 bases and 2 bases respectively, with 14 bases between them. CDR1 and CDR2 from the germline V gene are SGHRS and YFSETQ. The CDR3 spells CASSPPDGHTDTQYF. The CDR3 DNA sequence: TGCGCCAGCAGCCCCCCCGACGGCCACACAGATACGCAGTATTTT.

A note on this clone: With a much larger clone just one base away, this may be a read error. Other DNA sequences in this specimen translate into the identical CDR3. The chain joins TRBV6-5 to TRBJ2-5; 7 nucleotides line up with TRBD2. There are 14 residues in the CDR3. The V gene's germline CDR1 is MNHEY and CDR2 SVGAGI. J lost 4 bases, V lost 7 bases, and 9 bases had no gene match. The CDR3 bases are TGTGCCAGCACTCCAACGGGGGGTCGAGAGACCCAGTACTTC. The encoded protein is CASTPTGGRETQYF.

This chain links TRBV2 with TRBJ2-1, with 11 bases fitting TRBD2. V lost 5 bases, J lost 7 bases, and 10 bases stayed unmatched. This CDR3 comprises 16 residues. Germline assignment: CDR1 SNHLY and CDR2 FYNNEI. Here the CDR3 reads CASSSPGTSGINEQFF. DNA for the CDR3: TGTGCCAGCAGTTCCCCCGGGACTAGCGGAATTAATGAGCAGTTCTTC. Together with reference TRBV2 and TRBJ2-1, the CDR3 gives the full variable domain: EPEVTQTPSHQVTQMGQEVILRCVPISNHLYFYWYRQILGQKVEFLVSFYNNEISEKSEIFDDQFSVERPDGSNFTLKIRSTKLEDSAMYFCASSSPGTSGINEQFFGPGTRLTVL.

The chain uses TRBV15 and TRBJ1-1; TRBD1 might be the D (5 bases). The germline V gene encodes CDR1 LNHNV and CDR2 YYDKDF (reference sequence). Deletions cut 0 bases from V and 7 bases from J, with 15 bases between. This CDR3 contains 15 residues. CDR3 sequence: CATSRDGAGLDEAFF. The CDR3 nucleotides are TGTGCCACCAGCAGAGATGGGGCAGGCCTAGATGAAGCTTTCTTT.

CDR3 in DNA: TGTGCCAGCAGCACGGAGGACAGGGGTAATGGAAACACCATATATTTT. Translation gives CASSTEDRGNGNTIYF. The chain joins TRBV5-4 to TRBJ1-3; 9 bases fit TRBD1. The J segment lost 3 bases and the V segment lost 4 bases, leaving 8 bases of the junction unmatched. Per germline, CDR1 SGHNT and CDR2 YYREEE (reference sequence). The CDR3 has 16 amino acids.

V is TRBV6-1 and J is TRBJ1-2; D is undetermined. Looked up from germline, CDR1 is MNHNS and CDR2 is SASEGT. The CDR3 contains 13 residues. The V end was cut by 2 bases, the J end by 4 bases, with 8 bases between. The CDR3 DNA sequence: TGTGCCAGCAGTGAAAACAGAGGCTATGGCTACACCTTC. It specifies CASSENRGYGYTF.

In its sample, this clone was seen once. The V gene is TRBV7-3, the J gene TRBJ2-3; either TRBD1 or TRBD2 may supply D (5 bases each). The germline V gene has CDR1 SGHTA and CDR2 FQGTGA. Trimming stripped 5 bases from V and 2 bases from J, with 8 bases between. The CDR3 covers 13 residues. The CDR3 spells CASSTGTTDTQYF. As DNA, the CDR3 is TGTGCCAGCAGCACCGGGACCACAGATACGCAGTATTTT.

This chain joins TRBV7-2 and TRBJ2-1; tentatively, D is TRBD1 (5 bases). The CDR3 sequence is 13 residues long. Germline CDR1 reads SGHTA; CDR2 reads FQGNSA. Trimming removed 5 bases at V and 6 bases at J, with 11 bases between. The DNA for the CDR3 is TGTGCCAGCAGCCCAGGGTTGATCAATGAGCAGTTCTTC. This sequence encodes CASSPGLINEQFF.

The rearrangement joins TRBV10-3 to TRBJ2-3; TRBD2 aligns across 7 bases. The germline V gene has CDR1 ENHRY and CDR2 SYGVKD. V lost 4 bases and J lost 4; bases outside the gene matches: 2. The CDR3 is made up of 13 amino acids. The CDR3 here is CAISGGGPDTQYF. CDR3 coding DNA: TGTGCCATCAGTGGGGGGGGACCAGATACGCAGTATTTT.

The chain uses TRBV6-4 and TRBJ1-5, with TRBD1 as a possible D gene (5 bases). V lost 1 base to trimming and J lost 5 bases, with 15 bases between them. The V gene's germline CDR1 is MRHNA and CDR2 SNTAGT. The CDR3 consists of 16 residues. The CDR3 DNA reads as TGTGCCAGCAGTGACTGGCCAGGGAGTACGTATCAGCCCCAGCATTTT. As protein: CASSDWPGSTYQPQHF.

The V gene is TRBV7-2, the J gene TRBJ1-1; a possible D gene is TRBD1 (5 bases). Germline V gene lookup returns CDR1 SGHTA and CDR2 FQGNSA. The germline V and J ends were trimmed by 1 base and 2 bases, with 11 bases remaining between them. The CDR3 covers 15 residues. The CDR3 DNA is TGTGCCAGCAGCTTAGTAGTAGGGACTAACACTGAAGCTTTCTTT. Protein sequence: CASSLVVGTNTEAFF.

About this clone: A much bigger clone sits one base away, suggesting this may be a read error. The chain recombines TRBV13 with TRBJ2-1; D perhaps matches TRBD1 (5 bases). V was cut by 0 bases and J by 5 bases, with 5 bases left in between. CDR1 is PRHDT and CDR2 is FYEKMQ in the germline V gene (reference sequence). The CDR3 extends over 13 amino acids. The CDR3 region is CASSLGGHNEQFF. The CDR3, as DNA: TGTGCCAGCAGCTTAGGGGGGCACAATGAGCAGTTCTTC.

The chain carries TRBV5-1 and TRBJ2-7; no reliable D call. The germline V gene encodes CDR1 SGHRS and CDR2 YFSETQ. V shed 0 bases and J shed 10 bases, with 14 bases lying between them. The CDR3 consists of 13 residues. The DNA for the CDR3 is TGCGCCAGCAGCTTGGAGGCGTCCGGAAAACAGTACTTC. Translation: CASSLEASGKQYF.

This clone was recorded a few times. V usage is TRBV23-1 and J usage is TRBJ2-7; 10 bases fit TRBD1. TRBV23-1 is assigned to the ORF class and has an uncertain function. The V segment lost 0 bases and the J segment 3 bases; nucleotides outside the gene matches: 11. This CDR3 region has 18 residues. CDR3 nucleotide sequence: TGCGCCAGCAGTCAATCGAGCATCGGGACAGGGGACTTCTACGAGCAGTACTTC. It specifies CASSQSSIGTGDFYEQYF.

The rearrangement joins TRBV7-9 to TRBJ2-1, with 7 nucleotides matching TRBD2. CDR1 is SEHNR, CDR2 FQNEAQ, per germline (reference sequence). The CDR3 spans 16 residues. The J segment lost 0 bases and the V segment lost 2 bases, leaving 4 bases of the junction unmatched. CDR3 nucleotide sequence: TGTGCCAGCAGCTTATACGGCGGGAGCTCCTACAATGAGCAGTTCTTC. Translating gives CASSLYGGSSYNEQFF.

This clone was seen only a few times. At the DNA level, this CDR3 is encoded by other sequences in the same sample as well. Here the CDR3 DNA reads TGTGCCAGCAGCGTAGGGGGCAGGACAGACTACGAGCAGTACTTC. Encoded protein: CASSVGGRTDYEQYF. This chain connects TRBV9 to TRBJ2-7; possible D gene TRBD1, 6 bases. This CDR3 is 15 amino acids long. The V end was cut by 0 bases, the J end by 3 bases, with 13 bases between. Germline V gives CDR1 SGDLS, CDR2 YYNGEE.

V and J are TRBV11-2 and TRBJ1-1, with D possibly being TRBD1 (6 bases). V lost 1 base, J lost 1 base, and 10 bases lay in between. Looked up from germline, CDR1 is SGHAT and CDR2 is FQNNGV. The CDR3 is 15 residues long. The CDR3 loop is CASSLVGRGNTEAFF. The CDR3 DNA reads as TGTGCCAGCAGCTTAGTCGGCAGGGGGAACACTGAAGCTTTCTTT.

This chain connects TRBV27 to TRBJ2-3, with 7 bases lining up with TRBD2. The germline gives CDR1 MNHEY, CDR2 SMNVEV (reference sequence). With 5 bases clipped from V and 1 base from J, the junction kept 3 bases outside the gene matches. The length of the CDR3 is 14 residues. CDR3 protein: CASSLGLGTDTQYF. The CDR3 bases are TGTGCCAGCAGTCTCGGACTAGGCACAGATACGCAGTATTTT.

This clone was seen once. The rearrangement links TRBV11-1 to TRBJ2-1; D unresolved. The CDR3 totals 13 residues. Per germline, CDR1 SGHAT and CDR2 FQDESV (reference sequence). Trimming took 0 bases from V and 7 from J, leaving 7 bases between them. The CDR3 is CASSLAQPNEQFF. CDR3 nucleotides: TGTGCCAGCAGCTTAGCCCAGCCTAATGAGCAGTTCTTC. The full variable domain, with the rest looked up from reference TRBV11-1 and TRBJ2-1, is EAEVAQSPRYKITEKSQAVAFWCDPISGHATLYWYRQILGQGPELLVQFQDESVVDDSQLPKDRFSAERLKGVDSTLKIQPAELGDSAMYLCASSLAQPNEQFFGPGTRLTVL.

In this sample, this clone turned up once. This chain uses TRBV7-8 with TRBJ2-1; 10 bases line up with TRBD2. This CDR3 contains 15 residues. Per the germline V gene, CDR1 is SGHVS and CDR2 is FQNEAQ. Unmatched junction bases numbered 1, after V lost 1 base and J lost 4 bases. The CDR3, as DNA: TGTGCCAGCAGCTTAGATAGCGGGAGGTACAATGAGCAGTTCTTC. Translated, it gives CASSLDSGRYNEQFF.

The CDR3 here is CAWSSGSPTYEQYF. The CDR3, as DNA: TGTGCCTGGAGTTCGGGGTCCCCTACTTACGAGCAGTACTTC. The chain recombines TRBV30 with TRBJ2-5; possible D gene TRBD2, 5 bases. The end of the DNA fits TRBJ2-7 better, so the J call may be wrong. CDR1 GTSNPN and CDR2 SVGIG come from the germline V gene (reference sequence). CDR3 size: 14 residues.

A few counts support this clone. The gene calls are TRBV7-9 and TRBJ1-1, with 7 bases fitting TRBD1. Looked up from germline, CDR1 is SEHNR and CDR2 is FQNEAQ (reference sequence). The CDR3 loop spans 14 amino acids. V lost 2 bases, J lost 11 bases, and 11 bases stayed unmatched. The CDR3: CASSLIGQDVEAFF. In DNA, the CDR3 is TGTGCCAGCAGCTTAATCGGACAGGACGTCGAGGCTTTCTTT.

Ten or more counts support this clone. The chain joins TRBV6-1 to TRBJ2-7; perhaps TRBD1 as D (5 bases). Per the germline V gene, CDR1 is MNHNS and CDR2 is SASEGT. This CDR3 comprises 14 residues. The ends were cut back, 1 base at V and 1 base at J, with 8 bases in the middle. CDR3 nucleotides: TGTGCCAGCAGTGAAGGGGGCGATTCCTACGAGCAGTACTTC. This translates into CASSEGGDSYEQYF.

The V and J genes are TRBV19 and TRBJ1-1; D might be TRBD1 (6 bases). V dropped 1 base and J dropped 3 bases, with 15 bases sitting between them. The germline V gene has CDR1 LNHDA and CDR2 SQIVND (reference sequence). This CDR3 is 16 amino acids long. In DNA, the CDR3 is TGTGCCAGTAGTATAGGGGCGCAGGGGTGGGACACTGAAGCTTTCTTT. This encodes CASSIGAQGWDTEAFF.

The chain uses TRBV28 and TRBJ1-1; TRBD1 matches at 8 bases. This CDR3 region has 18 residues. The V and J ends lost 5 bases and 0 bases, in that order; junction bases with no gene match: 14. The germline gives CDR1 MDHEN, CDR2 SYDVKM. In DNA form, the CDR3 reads TGTGCCAGCAGTGGGTTAGGCAGGGGGCCTTGGCTGAACACTGAAGCTTTCTTT. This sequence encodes CASSGLGRGPWLNTEAFF. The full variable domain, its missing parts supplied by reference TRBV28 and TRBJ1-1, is DVKVTQSSRYLVKRTGEKVFLECVQDMDHENMFWYRQDPGLGLRLIYFSYDVKMKEKGDIPEGYSVSREKKERFSLILESASTNQTSMYLCASSGLGRGPWLNTEAFFGQGTRLTVV.